A selection of T cell receptor beta chains follows, all from one sample in a study of T-cell reconstitution after alpha-beta-depleted transplantation in children. TCRdb re-called the PCR reads with MiXCR, one entry per CDR3 protein. The data hold around 400,000 distinct CDR3 sequences, with 11% observed a single time. Specimen: PBMCs from the stem cell graft donor, collected from the stem cell graft. The receptors derive from a human donor who donated a stem cell graft to a child with acute myeloid leukemia. The CDR3 runs from the conserved cysteine through the conserved F or W. A D gene is named only where the DNA matches it firmly. The listing skips clone size in some rows; elsewhere it reads once, few, many or a size class.

>TRBJ2-5|few|TRBV29-1|.
TGCAGCGCCTACGGGGAGACCCAGTACTTC
CSAYGETQYF
>TRBJ1-5|many|TRBV5-1|TRBD1
TGCGCCAGCAGCTCCCGGGACAGTGATCAGCCCCAGCATTTT
CASSSRDSDQPQHF
>TRBJ2-4|.|TRBV4-2|.
TGTGCCAGCAGCCACGGACAACAGAACATTCAGTACTTC
CASSHGQQNIQYF
>TRBJ1-5|many|TRBV5-6|TRBD1
TGTGCCAGCAGATACGGACAGGGAAGCAATCAGCCCCAGCATTTT
CASRYGQGSNQPQHF
>TRBJ2-1|many|TRBV20-1|.
TGCAGTGCTAGGACTATGAATGAGCAGTTCTTC
CSARTMNEQFF
>TRBJ2-7|.|TRBV20-1|.
TGCAGTGCTAGCGACATCGGGACTTGGAACGAGCAGTACTTC
CSASDIGTWNEQYF
>TRBJ2-2|few|TRBV20-1|.
TGCAGTGCTAGACCCGGGAACACCGGGGAGCTGTTTTTT
CSARPGNTGELFF
>TRBJ2-7|.|TRBV29-1|TRBD1
TGCAGCGTTGGGCGGCCGGGACAGGAGCACTACGAGCAGTACTTC
CSVGRPGQEHYEQYF
>TRBJ1-3|many|TRBV6-5|.
TGTGCCAGCTTAGACCAGTGGAACACCATATATTTT
CASLDQWNTIYF
>TRBJ2-1|few|TRBV29-1|TRBD1
TGCAGCGTTGAATTCAGGGGGCAGTACAATGAGCAGTTCTTC
CSVEFRGQYNEQFF
>TRBJ2-5|few|TRBV5-1|.
TGCGCCAGCAGCCAAGGCCTAGGGCGGGAGACCCAGTACTTC
CASSQGLGRETQYF
>TRBJ2-1|.|TRBV10-3|TRBD2
TGTGCCATCAGTGAGTCGGCCTTGACTAGCCGACTATACAATGAGCAGTTCTTC
CAISESALTSRLYNEQFF
>TRBJ2-3|many|TRBV12-3/TRBV12-4|.
TGTGCCAGCAGTTCCGGGATCCCCACGCAGTATTTT
CASSSGIPTQYF